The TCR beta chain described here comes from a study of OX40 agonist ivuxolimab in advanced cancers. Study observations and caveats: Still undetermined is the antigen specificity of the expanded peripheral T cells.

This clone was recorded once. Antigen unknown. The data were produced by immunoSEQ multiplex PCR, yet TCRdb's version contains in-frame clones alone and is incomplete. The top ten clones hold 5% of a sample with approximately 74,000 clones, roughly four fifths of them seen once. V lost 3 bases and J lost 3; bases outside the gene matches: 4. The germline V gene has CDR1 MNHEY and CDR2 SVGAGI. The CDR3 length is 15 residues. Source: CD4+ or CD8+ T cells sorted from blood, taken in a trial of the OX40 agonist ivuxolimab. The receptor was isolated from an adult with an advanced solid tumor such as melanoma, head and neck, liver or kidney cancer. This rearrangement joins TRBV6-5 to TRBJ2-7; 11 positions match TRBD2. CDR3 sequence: CASSYSTSGGYEQYF. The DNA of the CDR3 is TGTGCCAGCAGTTATTCCACTAGCGGGGGCTACGAGCAGTACTTC.